Listed below are T cell receptor beta chains from one sample, sequenced in a study of CD8 T cells in ankylosing spondylitis. MiXCR, run by TCRdb on the 5' RACE reads, gives a single entry per CDR3 protein. The table lists roughly 280,000 distinct CDR3 sequences, around 20% of them singletons. Sequences were obtained from blood, either unsorted or a sorted T cell fraction (not recorded which). Every receptor here comes from a male donor with ankylosing spondylitis or in good health (not recorded which). Both conserved end residues are part of each CDR3. A D gene is named only where the DNA matches it firmly. Clone size is not always given. Where it is, it says once, few, many or a class for expanded clones.

D gene,clone size,J gene,V gene,CDR3 DNA,CDR3 protein
TRBD1,NA,TRBJ1-5,TRBV6-2/TRBV6-3,TGTGCCAGTACGACAGGGGGGGGCAATCAGCCCCAGCATTTT,CASTTGGGNQPQHF
TRBD1,NA,TRBJ2-2,TRBV29-1,TGCAGCGTTGTTGGACAGGGAAACACCGGGGAGCTGTTTTTT,CSVVGQGNTGELFF
TRBD1,many,TRBJ1-3,TRBV29-1,TGCAGCGTGGGACAGGGAAACACCATATATTTT,CSVGQGNTIYF
NA,NA,TRBJ2-1,TRBV20-1,TGCAGTGCTAGAGCTTCGCGGGGAAGGGAGCAGTTCTTC,CSARASRGREQFF
NA,NA,TRBJ1-6,TRBV20-1,TGCAGTGCTAGAGATTCCGCGAGCTCCTATAATTCACCCCTCCACTTT,CSARDSASSYNSPLHF
NA,NA,TRBJ1-1,TRBV30,TGTGCCTCAAAGACGAACACTGAAGCTTTCTTT,CASKTNTEAFF
TRBD2,NA,TRBJ2-2,TRBV5-1,TGCGCCAGCAGCTTGTTTAGCGGGACGAACACCGGGGAGCTGTTTTTT,CASSLFSGTNTGELFF
NA,few,TRBJ2-3,TRBV6-2/TRBV6-3,TGTGCCAGCAGCCCCTGGGGCGGGCGGGTCCCAGATACGCAGTATTTT,CASSPWGGRVPDTQYF
TRBD2,many,TRBJ2-2,TRBV10-1,TGCGCCAGCAGTGAAGGGCTAGCGGGACCGAACACCGGGGAGCTGTTTTTT,CASSEGLAGPNTGELFF
NA,NA,TRBJ2-5,TRBV6-5,TGTGCCAGCAGTTCCTCTCAGGGGCGACAAGAGACCCAGTACTTC,CASSSSQGRQETQYF
TRBD2,few,TRBJ2-1,TRBV7-8,TGTGCCAGCAGCCCGAGGACTAGCGGGAGCTCCTACAATGAGCAGTTCTTC,CASSPRTSGSSYNEQFF
TRBD1,many,TRBJ1-2,TRBV20-1,TGCAGTGCGGAGGCTTGGGACAGGGGGCAGGATGGCTACACCTTC,CSAEAWDRGQDGYTF
TRBD1,few,TRBJ1-1,TRBV5-1,TGCGCCAGCAGCCGGGCAGGGGGCGTGACTGAAGCTTTCTTT,CASSRAGGVTEAFF
TRBD2,few,TRBJ2-2,TRBV20-1,TGCAGTGCTAGAGAGCCTAGCGGGAGAGGCACCGGGGAGCTGTTTTTT,CSAREPSGRGTGELFF
TRBD1,NA,TRBJ2-3,TRBV18,TGTGCCAGCTCTCGGGACAGGGATACGCAGTATTTT,CASSRDRDTQYF
NA,few,TRBJ1-1,TRBV5-1,TGCGCCAGCAGCCGTGAGGGCTCCGTTAGTAAAGCTTTCTTT,CASSREGSVSKAFF